The TCR beta chain under discussion was sequenced for a study of blood T cell repertoires in COVID-19. CDR1 and CDR2 (germline): MNHEY, SMNVEV (reference sequence). J was trimmed by 7 bases and V by 0 bases; bases with no gene match: 5. The CDR3 runs to 15 residues. Original processing notes: Reference gene primer amplification yielded estimated nucleated cell counts. Here immunoSEQ multiplex PCR was the method, and the copy in TCRdb shows in-frame clones only, minus some. D and trimming come from the DNA, and the V and J calls and clone size come from that table. The table includes more than 300,000 clones, more than 75% detected once.

The receptor was derived from a woman aged 18 to 35 who had recovered from COVID-19. This rearrangement joins TRBV27 to TRBJ1-5, with 8 nucleotides matching TRBD1. The sample was PBMCs or T cells enriched from blood (not recorded which). The CDR3: CASSLSKGQDQPQHF. For the CDR3, the DNA is TGTGCCAGCAGTTTATCGAAGGGACAGGACCAGCCCCAGCATTTT.